This TCR beta chain was captured by sequencing in a study of cytomegalovirus exposure and HLA in healthy donors. The count of this clone is one. The PCR employed 60 Vbeta primers together with 13 Jbeta primers. TCRdb's copy holds only in-frame clones and misses some; the assay was immunoSEQ multiplex PCR. The table has around 45,000 clones, around 53% seen once. Germline V gene data show CDR1 as SGHRS and CDR2 as YFSETQ. Trimming removed 0 bases from V and 5 bases from J, with 14 bases in between. CDR3 length: 15 residues. The material sequenced was PBMCs. This receptor was obtained from a man between 60 and 75 years old in good health and CMV-seronegative. The gene calls are TRBV5-1 and TRBJ1-2, with TRBD1 as a possible D gene (6 bases). CDR3 protein: CASSLGYPQGYGYTF. DNA for the CDR3: TGCGCCAGCAGCTTGGGGTACCCGCAGGGGTATGGCTACACCTTC. Complete variable domain (other parts from reference TRBV5-1 and TRBJ1-2): KAGVTQTPRYLIKTRGQQVTLSCSPISGHRSVSWYQQTPGQGLQFLFEYFSETQRNKGNFPGRFSGRQFSNSRSEMNVSTLELGDSALYLCASSLGYPQGYGYTFGSGTRLTVV.